The 11 T cell receptor beta chains given below trace back to one sample, sequenced in a study of blood T cell repertoires in COVID-19. Produced via immunoSEQ multiplex PCR; TCRdb's table is partial and in-frame only. The sample has about 310,000 clones, 85% to 90% seen once. Sequenced input: PBMCs or T cells enriched from blood (not recorded which). These receptor sequences come from a woman aged 18-29 years with acute COVID-19.

This clone was seen only a few times. This chain uses TRBV19 with TRBJ2-2; D perhaps matches TRBD1 (6 bases). The CDR3 totals 15 residues. V lost 4 bases and J 6 bases, leaving 15 bases between the germline ends. Germline CDR1 and CDR2: LNHDA and SQIVND (reference sequence). The DNA for the CDR3 is TGTGCCAGTAGTACGCCCCAGGGGTGGCCCGGGGAGCTGTTTTTT. This gives the protein CASSTPQGWPGELFF.

The chain links TRBV7-3 to TRBJ2-7, with D possibly matching TRBD2 (5 bases). Germline lookup yields CDR1 SGHTA and CDR2 FQGTGA. The ends were cut back, 2 bases at V and 3 bases at J, with 11 bases in the middle. CDR3 length: 14 residues. CDR3 sequence (DNA): TGTGCCAGCAGCTTAGAGGGTGCAATCTACGAGCAGTACTTC. Protein sequence: CASSLEGAIYEQYF.

This chain joins TRBV19 and TRBJ2-1; 7 positions match TRBD2. In germline, CDR1 is LNHDA, CDR2 SQIVND (reference sequence). This CDR3 contains 15 residues. With 1 base clipped from V and 0 bases from J, the junction kept 0 bases outside the gene matches. The CDR3 nucleotides are TGTGCCAGTAGTATAGCGGGGGGCTCCTACAATGAGCAGTTCTTC. It translates to CASSIAGGSYNEQFF.

This rearrangement joins TRBV7-9 to TRBJ1-2; unclear D gene. V shed 8 bases and J shed 2 bases, with 12 bases lying between them. Germline V gene sequence: CDR1 SEHNR, CDR2 FQNEAQ (reference sequence). This CDR3 has 13 residues. CDR3: CASEGVRNYGYTF. In DNA, the CDR3 is TGTGCCAGCGAGGGAGTTCGAAACTATGGCTACACCTTC.

The chain links TRBV28 to TRBJ1-2; TRBD1 matches at 10 bases. The ends lost 4 bases at V and 8 bases at J; junction bases unmatched: 10. The CDR3 is made up of 15 amino acids. In germline, CDR1 is MDHEN, CDR2 SYDVKM. The CDR3 protein is CASSSPGTGDGGYTF. The CDR3 nucleotides are TGTGCCAGCAGTTCCCCCGGGACAGGGGATGGAGGCTACACCTTC.

The chain carries TRBV6-4 and TRBJ2-3; 8 nucleotides align to TRBD1. Germline V gene data show CDR1 as MRHNA and CDR2 as SNTAGT. The CDR3 runs 16 residues. Trimming cost V 3 bases and J 4 bases; bases outside gene matches: 9. CDR3 sequence reads: CASSEIPQGAPDTQYF. The CDR3, as DNA: TGTGCCAGCAGTGAGATCCCTCAGGGGGCCCCAGATACGCAGTATTTT.

The chain's CDR3 is CASSLRDRGYEQYF. CDR3 nucleotides: TGTGCCAGCAGCCTCCGGGACAGGGGCTACGAGCAGTACTTC. The chain carries TRBV28 and TRBJ2-7, with TRBD1 matching over 10 bases. The V segment lost 6 bases and the J segment 3 bases; nucleotides outside the gene matches: 5. Germline V lookup: CDR1 MDHEN, CDR2 SYDVKM. This CDR3 is built from 14 residues. The whole variable domain, filled in from reference TRBV28 and TRBJ2-7, reads DVKVTQSSRYLVKRTGEKVFLECVQDMDHENMFWYRQDPGLGLRLIYFSYDVKMKEKGDIPEGYSVSREKKERFSLILESASTNQTSMYLCASSLRDRGYEQYFGPGTRLTVT.

This chain links TRBV19 with TRBJ1-6; D gene uncertain. Per the germline V gene, CDR1 is LNHDA and CDR2 is SQIVND (reference sequence). V was clipped by 4 bases and J by 5 bases, with 12 bases between them. The CDR3 runs to 15 residues. The CDR3 DNA reads TGTGCCAGTAGTACCTCCCCACACGATAATTCACCCCTCCACTTT. It translates to CASSTSPHDNSPLHF.

The chain is built from TRBV28 and TRBJ1-1; D may be TRBD1 (5 bases). The CDR3 consists of 15 residues. Trimming stripped 5 bases from V and 5 bases from J, with 18 bases between. Germline V gives CDR1 MDHEN, CDR2 SYDVKM. CDR3 DNA sequence: TGTGCCAGCAGTCCCCCTAAGGGGTCGGTTACTGAAGCTTTCTTT. Amino acids: CASSPPKGSVTEAFF. The full variable domain, completed using reference TRBV28 and TRBJ1-1, is DVKVTQSSRYLVKRTGEKVFLECVQDMDHENMFWYRQDPGLGLRLIYFSYDVKMKEKGDIPEGYSVSREKKERFSLILESASTNQTSMYLCASSPPKGSVTEAFFGQGTRLTVV.

The chain uses TRBV6-2 or TRBV6-3 and TRBJ1-5; 7 bases match TRBD1. Losses at the gene ends were 5 bases for V and 2 bases for J; bases not matched to a gene: 9. The CDR3 runs 16 residues. Germline loops: CDR1 MNHEY, CDR2 SVGEGT. This CDR3 reads CASSDRQGVGNQPQHF. CDR3 DNA: TGTGCCAGCAGTGACCGACAGGGTGTGGGCAATCAGCCCCAGCATTTT.

DNA for the CDR3: TGTGCCAGTAGTGGGGACAGGGGCCCTCAAGAGACCCAGTACTTC. As protein: CASSGDRGPQETQYF. The chain combines TRBV19 with TRBJ2-5; 10 bases line up with TRBD1. Germline loops: CDR1 LNHDA, CDR2 SQIVND (reference sequence). Trimming took 5 bases from V and 2 from J; bases not matched to a gene: 5. This CDR3 has 15 residues.